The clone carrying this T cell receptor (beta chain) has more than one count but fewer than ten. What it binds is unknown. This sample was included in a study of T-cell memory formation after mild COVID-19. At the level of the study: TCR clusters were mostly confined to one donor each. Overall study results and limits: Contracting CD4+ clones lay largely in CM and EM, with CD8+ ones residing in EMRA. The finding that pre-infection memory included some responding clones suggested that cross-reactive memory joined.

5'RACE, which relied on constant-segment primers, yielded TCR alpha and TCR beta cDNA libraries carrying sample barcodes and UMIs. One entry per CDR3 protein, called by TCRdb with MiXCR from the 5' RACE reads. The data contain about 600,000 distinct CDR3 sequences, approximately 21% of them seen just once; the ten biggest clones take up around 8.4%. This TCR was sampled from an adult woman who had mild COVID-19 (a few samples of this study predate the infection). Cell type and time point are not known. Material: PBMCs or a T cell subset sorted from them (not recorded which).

CDR3 bases: TGCGCCAGCAGGGGCACAGGGGGCACCGGGGAGCTGTTTTTT. Amino acid sequence: CASRGTGGTGELFF. The chain joins TRBV4-3 to TRBJ2-2; 8 bases are a match to TRBD1. The CDR3 spans 14 residues. Unmatched junction bases numbered 4, after V lost 6 bases and J lost 4 bases. Germline V gives CDR1 LGHNA, CDR2 YSLEER.